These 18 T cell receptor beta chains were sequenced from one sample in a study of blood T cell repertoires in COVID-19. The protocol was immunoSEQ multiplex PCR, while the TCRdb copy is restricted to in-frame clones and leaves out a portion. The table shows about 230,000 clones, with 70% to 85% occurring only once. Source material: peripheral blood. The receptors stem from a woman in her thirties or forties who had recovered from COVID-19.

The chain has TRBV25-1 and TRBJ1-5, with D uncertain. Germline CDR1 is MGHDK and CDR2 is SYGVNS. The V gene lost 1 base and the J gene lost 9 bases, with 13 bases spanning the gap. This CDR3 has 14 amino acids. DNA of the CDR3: TGTGCCAGCAGTGAATCGGTTAGCGGAGCGCCCCAGCATTTT. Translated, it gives CASSESVSGAPQHF.

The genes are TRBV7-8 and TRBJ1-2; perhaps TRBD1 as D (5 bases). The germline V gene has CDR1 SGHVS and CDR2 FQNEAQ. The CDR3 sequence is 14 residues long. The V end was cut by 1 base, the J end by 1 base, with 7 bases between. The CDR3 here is CASSLGGLNYGYTF. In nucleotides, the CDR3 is TGTGCCAGCAGCTTAGGGGGCCTTAACTATGGCTACACCTTC.

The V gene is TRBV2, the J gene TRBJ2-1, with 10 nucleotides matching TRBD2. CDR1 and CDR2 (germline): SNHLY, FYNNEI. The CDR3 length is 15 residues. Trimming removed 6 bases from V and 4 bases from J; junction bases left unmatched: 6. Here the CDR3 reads CASRLLAGDYNEQFF. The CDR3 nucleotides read TGTGCCAGCAGGCTGCTAGCGGGGGATTACAATGAGCAGTTCTTC.

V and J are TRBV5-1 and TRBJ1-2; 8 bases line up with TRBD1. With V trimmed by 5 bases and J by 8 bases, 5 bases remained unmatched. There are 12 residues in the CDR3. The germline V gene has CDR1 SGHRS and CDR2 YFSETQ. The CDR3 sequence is CASSGTGDGYTF. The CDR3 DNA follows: TGCGCCAGCAGTGGGACAGGAGACGGCTACACCTTC.

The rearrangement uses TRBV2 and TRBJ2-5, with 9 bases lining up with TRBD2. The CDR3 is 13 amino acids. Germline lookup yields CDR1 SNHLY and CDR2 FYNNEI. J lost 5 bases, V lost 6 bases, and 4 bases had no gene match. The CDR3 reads CASRGLAIETQYF. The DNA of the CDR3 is TGTGCCAGCAGGGGACTAGCAATCGAGACCCAGTACTTC.

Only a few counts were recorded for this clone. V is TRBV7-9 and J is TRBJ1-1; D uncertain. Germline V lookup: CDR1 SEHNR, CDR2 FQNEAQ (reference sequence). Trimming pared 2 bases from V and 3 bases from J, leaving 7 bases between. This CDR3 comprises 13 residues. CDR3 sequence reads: CASSLLGDTEAFF. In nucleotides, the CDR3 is TGTGCCAGCAGCTTACTGGGCGACACTGAAGCTTTCTTT.

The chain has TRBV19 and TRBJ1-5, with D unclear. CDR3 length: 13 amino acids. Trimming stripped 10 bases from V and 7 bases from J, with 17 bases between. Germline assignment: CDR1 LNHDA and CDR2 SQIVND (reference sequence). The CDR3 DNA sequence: TGTGCCACCAGTTTTGGTATATCCCAGCCCCAGCATTTT. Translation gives CATSFGISQPQHF.

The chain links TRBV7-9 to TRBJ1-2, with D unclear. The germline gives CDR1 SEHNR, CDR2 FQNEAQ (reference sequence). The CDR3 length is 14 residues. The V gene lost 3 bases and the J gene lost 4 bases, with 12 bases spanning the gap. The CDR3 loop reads CASSLDRGSYGYTF. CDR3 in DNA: TGTGCCAGCAGCTTGGACCGTGGGAGCTATGGCTACACCTTC.

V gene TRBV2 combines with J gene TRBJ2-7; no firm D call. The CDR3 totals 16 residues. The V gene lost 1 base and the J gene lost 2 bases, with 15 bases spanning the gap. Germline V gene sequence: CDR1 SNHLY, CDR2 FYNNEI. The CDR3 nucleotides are TGTGCCAGCAGTGAAGGGTGGCCAGCGAAAACCTACGAGCAGTACTTC. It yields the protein CASSEGWPAKTYEQYF.

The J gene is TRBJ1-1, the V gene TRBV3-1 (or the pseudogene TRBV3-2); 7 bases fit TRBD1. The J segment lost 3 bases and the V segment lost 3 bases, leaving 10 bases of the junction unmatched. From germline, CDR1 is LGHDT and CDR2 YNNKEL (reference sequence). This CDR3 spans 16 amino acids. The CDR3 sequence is CASSQEGAGGHTEAFF. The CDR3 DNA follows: TGTGCCAGCAGCCAGGAGGGGGCAGGGGGGCACACTGAAGCTTTCTTT.

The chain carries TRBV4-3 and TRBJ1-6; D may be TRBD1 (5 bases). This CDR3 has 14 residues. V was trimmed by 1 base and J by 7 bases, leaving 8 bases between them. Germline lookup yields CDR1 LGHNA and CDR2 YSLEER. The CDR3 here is CASSQVQGNSPLHF. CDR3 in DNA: TGCGCCAGCAGCCAAGTTCAGGGAAATTCACCCCTCCACTTT.

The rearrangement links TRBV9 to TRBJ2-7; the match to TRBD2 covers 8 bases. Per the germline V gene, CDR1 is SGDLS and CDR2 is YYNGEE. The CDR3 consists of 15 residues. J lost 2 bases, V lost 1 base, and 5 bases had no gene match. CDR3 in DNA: TGTGCCAGCAGCGTATCTAGCGGGTCCCCCTACGAGCAGTACTTC. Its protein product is CASSVSSGSPYEQYF.

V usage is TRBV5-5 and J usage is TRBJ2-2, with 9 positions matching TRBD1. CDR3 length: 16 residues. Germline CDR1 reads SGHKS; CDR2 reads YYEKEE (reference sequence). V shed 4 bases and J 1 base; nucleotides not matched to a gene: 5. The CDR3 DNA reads TGTGCCAGCAGCGAGAGACAGGGGGGGAACACCGGGGAGCTGTTTTTT. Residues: CASSERQGGNTGELFF.

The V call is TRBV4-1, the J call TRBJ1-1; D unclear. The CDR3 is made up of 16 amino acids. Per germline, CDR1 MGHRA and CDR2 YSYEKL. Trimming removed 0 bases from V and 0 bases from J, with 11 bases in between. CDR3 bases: TGCGCCAGCAGCCAAGATAACAGAAACATGAACACTGAAGCTTTCTTT. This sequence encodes CASSQDNRNMNTEAFF.

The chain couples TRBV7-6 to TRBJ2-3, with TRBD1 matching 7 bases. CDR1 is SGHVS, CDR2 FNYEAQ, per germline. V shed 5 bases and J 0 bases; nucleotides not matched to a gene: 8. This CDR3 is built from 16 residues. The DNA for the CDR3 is TGTGCCAGCAGCAACCCCGGGACAGAGAGCACAGATACGCAGTATTTT. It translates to CASSNPGTESTDTQYF.

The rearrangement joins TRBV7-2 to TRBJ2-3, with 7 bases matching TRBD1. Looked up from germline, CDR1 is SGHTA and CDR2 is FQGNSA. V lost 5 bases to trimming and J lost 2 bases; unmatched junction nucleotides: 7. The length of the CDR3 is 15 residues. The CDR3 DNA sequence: TGTGCCAGCAGCGAACAGGGGATCTCCACAGATACGCAGTATTTT. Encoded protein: CASSEQGISTDTQYF.

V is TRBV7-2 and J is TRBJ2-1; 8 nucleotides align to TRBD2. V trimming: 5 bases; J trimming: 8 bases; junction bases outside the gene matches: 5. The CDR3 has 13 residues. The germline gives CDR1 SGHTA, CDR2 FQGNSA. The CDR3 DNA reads TGTGCCAGCAGCCGGACTAGCTCAGATGAGCAGTTCTTC. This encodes CASSRTSSDEQFF.

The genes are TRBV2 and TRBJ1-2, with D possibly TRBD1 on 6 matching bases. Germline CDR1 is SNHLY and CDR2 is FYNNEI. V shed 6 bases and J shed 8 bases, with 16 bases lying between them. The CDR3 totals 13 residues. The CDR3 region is CASRRGGIGGYTF. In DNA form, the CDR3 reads TGTGCCAGCAGGAGGGGGGGAATCGGAGGCTACACCTTC.